Below are 18 T cell receptor beta chains sequenced from a single sample in a study. MiXCR, applied by TCRdb to the RT-PCR reads, yields one record per CDR3 protein. The sample includes fewer than 800,000 distinct CDR3 sequences, over 12% seen only once; the top ten take roughly 3.9%. Sequenced: memory CD4+ T cells from blood. Every receptor here comes from a female donor in good health, serving as a healthy control.

A few counts support this clonotype. The chain is built from TRBV27 and TRBJ2-2; D remains unclear. Germline V gene data show CDR1 as MNHEY and CDR2 as SMNVEV (reference sequence). The V gene lost 2 bases and the J gene lost 1 base, with 8 bases spanning the gap. The CDR3 has 15 amino acids. The CDR3 sequence: CASSLVGLNTGELFF. CDR3 nucleotide sequence: TGTGCCAGCAGTTTAGTTGGTTTGAACACCGGGGAGCTGTTTTTT.

The chain has TRBV3-1 and TRBJ2-1, with D maybe TRBD1 (6 bases). Germline V gives CDR1 LGHDT, CDR2 YNNKEL (reference sequence). The CDR3 length is 14 residues. V lost 0 bases to trimming and J lost 8 bases, with 11 bases between them. The CDR3 bases are TGTGCCAGCAGCCAAGAGAGGGGGTGGGATGAGCAGTTCTTC. As protein: CASSQERGWDEQFF.

This clonotype was observed a few times. The CDR3, as DNA: TGTGCCAGCAGCTTAAGTGCTGCGGCAGGAGGGGCCAACGTCCTGACTTTC. Amino acids: CASSLSAAAGGANVLTF. The rearrangement joins TRBV7-3 to TRBJ2-6; no clear D. Trimming left V 1 base short and J 4 bases short, with 14 bases between. This CDR3 has 17 residues. CDR1 and CDR2 (germline): SGHTA, FQGTGA.

The chain has TRBV12-3 or TRBV12-4 and TRBJ1-1; 9 bases are a match to TRBD1. There are 14 residues in the CDR3. The V gene end was trimmed by 6 bases and the J gene end by 6 bases; junction bases not matched to a gene: 8. Here the CDR3 DNA reads TGTGCCAGCAGGAGGGACAGGGCAAGGGCTGAAGCTTTCTTT. Translated, it gives CASRRDRARAEAFF.

This clonotype was observed a few times. The chain is built from TRBV4-2 and TRBJ2-1; D is undetermined. Trimming cost V 0 bases and J 4 bases, with 10 bases left between them. The CDR3 totals 15 residues. The germline V gene has CDR1 LGHNA and CDR2 YNFKEQ. In nucleotides, the CDR3 is TGTGCCAGCAGCCAAGATTTGTTCAGTTACAATGAGCAGTTCTTC. This sequence encodes CASSQDLFSYNEQFF.

This chain connects TRBV9 to TRBJ2-3; D is uncertain. The germline V gene has CDR1 SGDLS and CDR2 YYNGEE. V dropped 0 bases and J dropped 5 bases, with 10 bases sitting between them. The CDR3 runs 14 residues. The CDR3 DNA is TGTGCCAGCAGCGTAGGTCAGGTGGAAGATACGCAGTATTTT. It yields the protein CASSVGQVEDTQYF.

The V gene is TRBV20-1, the J gene TRBJ1-1, with D possibly TRBD1 on 5 matching bases. Deletions cut 3 bases from V and 0 bases from J, with 8 bases between. The CDR3 extends over 13 amino acids. Germline CDR1 is DFQATT and CDR2 is SNEGSKA (reference sequence). The CDR3 DNA sequence: TGCAGTGCTAGGCAGGGTGTGAACACTGAAGCTTTCTTT. Translated: CSARQGVNTEAFF.

This clonotype occurred a few times. The CDR3: CASGEMGEPGANVLTF. The CDR3 DNA sequence: TGTGCCTCCGGGGAAATGGGAGAACCTGGGGCCAACGTCCTGACTTTC. J is TRBJ2-6 and V is TRBV6-2 or TRBV6-3; weak D call: TRBD2 (5 bases). Germline V gives CDR1 MNHEY, CDR2 SVGEGT. The CDR3 totals 16 residues. Trimming pared 11 bases from V and 2 bases from J, leaving 19 bases between.

This chain links TRBV18 with TRBJ1-4; no firm D call. Trimming removed 5 bases at V and 5 bases at J, with 18 bases between. CDR1 is KGHSH and CDR2 is LQKENI in the germline V gene. The CDR3 totals 16 residues. The CDR3, as DNA: TGTGCCAGCTCAACCGGGGTACAGATACTCAATGAAAAACTGTTTTTT. Amino acids: CASSTGVQILNEKLFF.

This clonotype has a handful of counts. The chain uses TRBV20-1 and TRBJ2-4, with D perhaps TRBD1 or TRBD2 (6 bases each). The CDR3 has 16 amino acids. The V and J ends lost 0 bases and 0 bases respectively, with 12 bases between them. Germline CDR1 is DFQATT and CDR2 is SNEGSKA (reference sequence). CDR3 loop: CSARDRGPSAKNIQYF. The CDR3 region has the DNA TGCAGTGCTAGAGATCGGGGGCCATCAGCCAAAAACATTCAGTACTTC.

V and J are TRBV12-3 or TRBV12-4 and TRBJ2-5; D remains ambiguous. CDR3 length: 14 amino acids. V shed 6 bases and J shed 0 bases, with 11 bases lying between them. The CDR3: CASSRVRNQETQYF. For the CDR3, the DNA is TGTGCCAGCAGCCGAGTGAGGAACCAAGAGACCCAGTACTTC.

At least ten counts were recorded for this clonotype. The gene calls are TRBV29-1 and TRBJ2-3, with 10 bases lining up with TRBD2. Germline CDR1 reads SQVTM; CDR2 reads ANQGSEA. The CDR3 spans 15 residues. The V segment lost 4 bases and the J segment 4 bases; nucleotides outside the gene matches: 8. DNA for the CDR3: TGCAGCGTTGTTGGTTCTAGCGGGGGACCAGATACGCAGTATTTT. This encodes CSVVGSSGGPDTQYF.

This clonotype has a count of ten or more. The chain couples TRBV12-3 or TRBV12-4 to TRBJ2-2; D is uncertain. The length of the CDR3 is 15 residues. V was clipped by 2 bases and J by 1 base, with 8 bases between them. The CDR3 loop reads CASSLRVGNTGELFF. CDR3 nucleotide sequence: TGTGCCAGCAGTTTAAGAGTTGGGAACACCGGGGAGCTGTTTTTT.

This chain connects TRBV20-1 to TRBJ2-1; 10 positions match TRBD2. The CDR3 loop spans 16 amino acids. Germline V gives CDR1 DFQATT, CDR2 SNEGSKA (reference sequence). V was clipped by 3 bases and J by 1 base; unmatched bases: 6. The CDR3 DNA reads TGCAGTGCTAGCGGGTCTAGCGGGAGTTCCTACAATGAGCAGTTCTTC. Translation: CSASGSSGSSYNEQFF.

The V gene is TRBV15, the J gene TRBJ2-3, with 12 bases aligning to TRBD2. V lost 1 base to trimming and J lost 6 bases; unmatched junction nucleotides: 8. CDR1 and CDR2 (germline): LNHNV, YYDKDF (reference sequence). CDR3 size: 17 residues. This chain's CDR3 is CATSRGASGRAYDTQYF. The CDR3 region has the DNA TGTGCCACCAGCAGAGGGGCTAGCGGGAGGGCCTATGATACGCAGTATTTT.

This clonotype was counted between two and nine times. The V gene is TRBV7-3, the J gene TRBJ2-1, with D uncertain. V was trimmed by 5 bases and J by 6 bases, leaving 8 bases between them. This CDR3 has 12 residues. CDR1 is SGHTA and CDR2 is FQGTGA in the germline V gene. The DNA of the CDR3 is TGTGCCAGCAGCACATATGGCAATGAGCAGTTCTTC. Translating gives CASSTYGNEQFF.

This clonotype was detected a few times. The chain is built from TRBV18 and TRBJ1-1; no reliable D call. The CDR3 covers 14 residues. The V gene lost 2 bases and the J gene lost 1 base, with 8 bases spanning the gap. Germline lookup yields CDR1 KGHSH and CDR2 LQKENI. CDR3 sequence (DNA): TGTGCCAGCTCACCAACTATGCAGAACACTGAAGCTTTCTTT. It is translated as CASSPTMQNTEAFF.

In this sample, this clonotype turned up a few times. The V gene is TRBV29-1, the J gene TRBJ2-4, with 7 bases that match TRBD1. Unmatched junction bases numbered 15, after V lost 8 bases and J lost 8 bases. The CDR3 runs 14 residues. Germline V gene data show CDR1 as SQVTM and CDR2 as ANQGSEA. CDR3 nucleotide sequence: TGCAGCTCCTCTCTCTTGACAGGGTCAGACATTCAGTACTTC. It encodes CSSSLLTGSDIQYF.